These T cell receptor beta chains were read from a single sample in a study of identical twins. TCRdb re-derived calls from the 5' RACE reads in MiXCR, one entry per CDR3 protein. Among approximately 500,000 distinct CDR3 sequences, more than 20% were seen once, and the ten largest hold around 3%. In addition, the sample was reused for a study of T cells expressing NK-cell markers.

Sequenced material: CD4+ T cells sorted from blood. These receptors were obtained from a woman under 30 in good health. Both conserved end residues are part of each CDR3. A D gene is named only where the DNA matches it firmly. Clone size is stated in some rows and not others, as once, few, many or a class when expanded.

d_gene: .; j_gene: TRBJ2-1; abundance: .; v_gene: TRBV7-2; CDR3aa: CASSARVYNEQFF; CDR3nt: TGTGCCAGCAGCGCCCGGGTCTACAATGAGCAGTTCTTC
d_gene: .; j_gene: TRBJ2-2; abundance: .; v_gene: TRBV11-3; CDR3aa: CASSFFGGHTGELFF; CDR3nt: TGTGCCAGCAGCTTCTTTGGGGGCCACACCGGGGAGCTGTTTTTT
d_gene: .; j_gene: TRBJ2-5; abundance: few; v_gene: TRBV5-1; CDR3aa: CASSLGVNPGETQYF; CDR3nt: TGCGCCAGCAGCTTGGGAGTGAACCCGGGAGAGACCCAGTACTTC
d_gene: .; j_gene: TRBJ2-2; abundance: .; v_gene: TRBV27; CDR3aa: CASNFWGSLNTGELFF; CDR3nt: TGTGCCAGCAACTTCTGGGGCTCTCTGAACACCGGGGAGCTGTTTTTT
d_gene: TRBD1; j_gene: TRBJ1-1; abundance: few; v_gene: TRBV5-1; CDR3aa: CASSSGQGHTEAFF; CDR3nt: TGCGCCAGCAGCTCCGGACAGGGTCACACTGAAGCTTTCTTT
d_gene: .; j_gene: TRBJ2-2; abundance: .; v_gene: TRBV6-1; CDR3aa: CASSAPLETGELFF; CDR3nt: TGTGCCAGCAGTGCGCCCCTGGAGACCGGGGAGCTGTTTTTT
d_gene: TRBD1; j_gene: TRBJ2-3; abundance: few; v_gene: TRBV29-1; CDR3aa: CSVATGGPRQYF; CDR3nt: TGCAGCGTTGCCACAGGGGGCCCTAGGCAGTATTTT
d_gene: .; j_gene: TRBJ2-1; abundance: .; v_gene: TRBV10-3; CDR3aa: CAIRPSFEGTYNEQFF; CDR3nt: TGTGCCATCAGGCCTTCTTTTGAGGGGACCTACAATGAGCAGTTCTTC
d_gene: .; j_gene: TRBJ1-2; abundance: .; v_gene: TRBV6-5; CDR3aa: CASSYGRAHYGYTF; CDR3nt: TGTGCCAGCAGTTATGGGAGGGCCCACTATGGCTACACCTTC
d_gene: .; j_gene: TRBJ2-3; abundance: few; v_gene: TRBV5-1; CDR3aa: CASSLAGQTTDTQYF; CDR3nt: TGCGCCAGCAGCTTGGCCGGCCAGACCACAGATACGCAGTATTTT
d_gene: .; j_gene: TRBJ2-2; abundance: .; v_gene: TRBV6-5; CDR3aa: CASSYQNTGELFF; CDR3nt: TGTGCCAGCAGTTACCAAAACACCGGGGAGCTGTTTTTT
d_gene: .; j_gene: TRBJ2-3; abundance: .; v_gene: TRBV20-1; CDR3aa: CSARRPGQTQYF; CDR3nt: TGCAGTGCTCGCCGCCCGGGCCAAACGCAGTATTTT
d_gene: TRBD2; j_gene: TRBJ2-1; abundance: few; v_gene: TRBV4-2; CDR3aa: CASSQFLAGDNEQFF; CDR3nt: TGTGCCAGCAGCCAATTTCTAGCGGGGGACAATGAGCAGTTCTTC
d_gene: .; j_gene: TRBJ2-5; abundance: many; v_gene: TRBV7-9; CDR3aa: CASRDHSAQETQYF; CDR3nt: TGTGCCAGCAGGGATCACTCCGCCCAAGAGACCCAGTACTTC
d_gene: TRBD2; j_gene: TRBJ2-1; abundance: few; v_gene: TRBV7-9; CDR3aa: CASSQTSASYNEQFF; CDR3nt: TGTGCCAGCAGCCAGACTAGCGCCTCCTACAATGAGCAGTTCTTC
d_gene: .; j_gene: TRBJ2-7; abundance: .; v_gene: TRBV5-1; CDR3aa: CASSHGAYEQYF; CDR3nt: TGCGCCAGCAGCCACGGAGCCTACGAGCAGTACTTC
d_gene: TRBD1; j_gene: TRBJ2-7; abundance: .; v_gene: TRBV20-1; CDR3aa: CSAFGQGANYEQYF; CDR3nt: TGCAGTGCTTTTGGACAGGGGGCTAATTACGAGCAGTACTTC
d_gene: TRBD1; j_gene: TRBJ2-1; abundance: few; v_gene: TRBV12-3/TRBV12-4; CDR3aa: CASSSRLGTGVDEQFF; CDR3nt: TGTGCCAGCAGCTCCCGACTTGGGACAGGGGTGGATGAGCAGTTCTTC
d_gene: TRBD1; j_gene: TRBJ2-7; abundance: .; v_gene: TRBV7-2; CDR3aa: CASRMAGTGAYEQYF; CDR3nt: TGTGCCAGCAGAATGGCCGGGACAGGTGCCTACGAGCAGTACTTC
d_gene: TRBD1; j_gene: TRBJ2-2; abundance: .; v_gene: TRBV12-3/TRBV12-4; CDR3aa: CASSFSGGPGELFF; CDR3nt: TGTGCCAGCAGTTTTTCAGGGGGCCCCGGGGAGCTGTTTTTT
d_gene: .; j_gene: TRBJ2-7; abundance: .; v_gene: TRBV4-3; CDR3aa: CASSPQGLNDYEQYF; CDR3nt: TGCGCCAGCAGCCCCCAGGGTCTGAACGACTACGAGCAGTACTTC
d_gene: TRBD2; j_gene: TRBJ2-1; abundance: few; v_gene: TRBV6-5; CDR3aa: CASSSRFSGRINEQFF; CDR3nt: TGTGCCAGCAGTTCGAGGTTTAGCGGGAGGATCAATGAGCAGTTCTTC
d_gene: .; j_gene: TRBJ2-3; abundance: .; v_gene: TRBV6-1; CDR3aa: CASSTLSTDTQYF; CDR3nt: TGTGCCAGCAGCACATTAAGCACAGATACGCAGTATTTT
d_gene: .; j_gene: TRBJ2-3; abundance: .; v_gene: TRBV5-1; CDR3aa: CASSSRHSTDTQYF; CDR3nt: TGCGCCAGCAGCTCCCGACACTCCACAGATACGCAGTATTTT
d_gene: .; j_gene: TRBJ2-7; abundance: once; v_gene: TRBV6-2/TRBV6-3; CDR3aa: CASRPTSYEQYF; CDR3nt: TGTGCCAGCAGGCCCACTAGTTACGAGCAGTACTTC
d_gene: TRBD2; j_gene: TRBJ2-5; abundance: .; v_gene: TRBV3-1; CDR3aa: CASSQARSGLAGGQETQYF; CDR3nt: TGTGCCAGCAGCCAAGCTCGCTCGGGACTAGCGGGAGGGCAAGAGACCCAGTACTTC